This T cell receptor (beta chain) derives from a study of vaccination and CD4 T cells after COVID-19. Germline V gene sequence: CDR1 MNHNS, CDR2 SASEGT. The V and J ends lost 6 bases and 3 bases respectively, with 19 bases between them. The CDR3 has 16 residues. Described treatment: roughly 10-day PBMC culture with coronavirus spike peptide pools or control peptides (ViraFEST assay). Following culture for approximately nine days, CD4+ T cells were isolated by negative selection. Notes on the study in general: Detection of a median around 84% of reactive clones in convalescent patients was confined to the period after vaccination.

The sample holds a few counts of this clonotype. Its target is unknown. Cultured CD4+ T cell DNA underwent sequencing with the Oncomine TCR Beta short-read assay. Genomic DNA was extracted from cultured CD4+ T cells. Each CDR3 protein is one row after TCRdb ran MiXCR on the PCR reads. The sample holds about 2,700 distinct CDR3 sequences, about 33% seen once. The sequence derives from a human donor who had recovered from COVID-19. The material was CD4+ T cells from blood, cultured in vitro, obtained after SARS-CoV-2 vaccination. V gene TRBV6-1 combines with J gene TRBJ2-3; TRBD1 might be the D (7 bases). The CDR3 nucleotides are TGTGCCAGCAGGCTCCAGGGGGGAGGAAGGACAGATACGCAGTATTTT. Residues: CASRLQGGGRTDTQYF.